This record looks at one T cell receptor (beta chain) sequence and its context. Its specific antigen is unknown. No base quality values were provided; no much bigger clone lies one nucleotide off. This specimen belongs to a study of cytomegalovirus exposure and HLA in healthy donors (dated by TCRdb to the late 2010s). Broadly, across the study: In an earlier analysis of approximately 500 of the donors, 276 Gb of sequence data and approximately 100 million unique TCR beta sequences from 150 million to 200 million T cells were reported. An early release that covered about 640 HLA-typed donors contained 250 to 350 gigabases of sequencing data and around 80 million unique TCR sequences. Of the 398 genotyped donors, around 81% fell in the genetic ancestry cluster associated with self-reported Caucasian donors. The aim of the study was to test whether cataloging public T cell receptors could identify signatures of past pathogen exposure. Using immunosequencing, the study profiled T cell repertoires from 666 subjects and related those repertoires to cytomegalovirus serostatus. Along with the approximately 650-subject first cohort, a separate validation cohort of over a hundred different subjects was used. The study combined high-throughput TCR immunosequencing, statistical association of individual TCRs with disease status, and machine learning to predict cytomegalovirus infection status. A later analysis re-examined previously published TCR beta repertoires from more than 650 donors and added high-resolution HLA genotyping to investigate patterns of TCR occurrence. The later analysis used no new phenotypic data to find candidate immune exposures, relying instead on TCR beta sequences and their occurrence across donors. In an earlier analysis of around 540 of the donors, high-throughput TCR beta sequencing was used to judge whether each TCR beta V gene segment behaved as functional or pseudogenic. Donor age, sex, ethnicity and CMV serostatus were compiled together with the repertoire data. A later genetic analysis used genome-wide SNP genotypes for about three fifths of the roughly 700 donors, treating that subset as a discovery cohort. Every discovery cohort repertoire had been produced on one sequencing platform. Both class I and class II loci were covered by HLA typing, at four-digit resolution. Typing coverage varied by locus: roughly 620-640 donors for A, B, C, DRB1 and DQB1; around 560 for DQA1; over 600 for DPA1; 400 to 480 for DPB1. About five DR-DQ haplotypes were treated as single units for association and clustering because of strong linkage in the cohort. Among about 370 genotyped donors of the cohort, an average of roughly 230,000 unique TCR beta nucleotide sequences was sequenced per donor, of which about 18% were non-productive.

The cohort consisted of 650 to 700 healthy bone marrow donors. At the time of sampling, every cohort member was nominally healthy, though immune exposures that went unrecorded were likely present. The donor tested CMV seropositive, placing the donor among the approximately 290 seropositive members of the cohort. A peripheral blood sample was collected from each donor, and TCR beta sequencing was performed on peripheral blood mononuclear cells. The Qiagen DNeasy Blood Extraction Kit was used to extract genomic DNA from the blood cell samples. To prepare the library, the immunoSEQ multiplex PCR assay was applied. For the multiplex PCR, a mixture combining 60 forward primers for TCR Vbeta segments and 13 reverse primers for TCR Jbeta segments was used. The CDR3 region of rearranged TCR beta genes was amplified from genomic DNA by a multiplex PCR assay. Amplified TCR beta libraries were sequenced as 87-base-pair reads on the Illumina HiSeq System. As for the original processing: A later analysis counted 65 million to 90 million unique TCR beta chains across the 690 or so repertoires, and some 12 million of these chains were shared by at least two donors. Raw reads were error-corrected and collapsed into unique sequences with a nearest-neighbor algorithm that merged closely related sequences to remove PCR and sequencing errors. V, D and J gene segments were assigned by aligning CDR3 sequences to IMGT reference sequences. For a sequence to be retained, a match of at least six nucleotides to both a V gene segment and a J gene segment was required. A rearrangement was called productive if the CDR3 had no stop codons and remained in frame with V and J, and every other rearrangement was called non-productive. CDR3 was defined according to IMGT convention as the region running from the second conserved V-encoded cysteine to the conserved J-encoded phenylalanine. Sequences without an unambiguous match to a single V gene segment were excluded from the earlier analysis of several hundred of the donors. An earlier analysis of approximately 590 of the donors called V segments functional above 56.7% productive rearrangements and segregating when the between-donor standard deviation exceeded 5%. A statistical classification framework was built for diagnosing cytomegalovirus status from the catalog of TCR beta chain sequences. V and J gene assignment, in a later analysis, came from comparing TCR nucleotide sequences with IMGT/GENE-DB human TR gene sequences. In a later analysis, CDR3 sequences and most-parsimonious VDJ recombination scenarios were assigned using the TCRdist pipeline. A later analysis defined each TCR beta chain by its CDR3 amino acid sequence plus V-gene family, and excluded reads lacking a unique V-gene family. In a later analysis, 550 to 650 highly shared, low-generation-probability nucleotide sequences were removed to address suspected cross-contamination and a sequencing artifact. For each public chain, a later analysis derived a clonal expansion index from normalized ranks of inferred template counts within each repertoire. Generation probabilities in a later analysis came from a VDJ recombination model fitted to out-of-frame rearrangements, and those results were checked against IGoR. In a later analysis, hypergeometric tests were used to score TCR-TCR, TCR-HLA and TCR-CMV co-occurrence, with a repertoire-size bias correction applied to TCR pairs. To estimate false discovery rates, a later analysis permuted the HLA or CMV assignments 20 times. In a later analysis, co-occurring TCRs were grouped using DBSCAN, with TCRdist sequence similarity added in when clustering inside HLA-allele-positive subsets. For co-occurrence clustering, repertoires with fewer than 30,000 or more than 120,000 public chains were excluded, along with about five repertoires with anomalous nucleotide sharing. In TCRdb, the immuneACCESS table is reduced to in-frame sequences with V and J assigned. These tables do not hold every clone; where another copy was compared, an unresolved V gene accounts for under half, and the others remain unexplained. The V and J calls and clone size were taken over from that table, and D and trimming were inferred from the DNA. The sample has some 150,000 clones on record, around 82% of them singletons. The ten largest clonotypes hold under 8% of the sample.

From a lookup of the germline V gene, CDR1 and CDR2 are SGHNT and YENEEA. The trim is 5 bases for V and 1 base for J, with a gap of 12 bases between the germline ends. The CDR3 covers 14 residues, taking in both the cysteine and the phenylalanine. The retained sequence is limited to the CDR3, 42 bases, with the frame set at the first base. Overall results and qualifications from the work: In a later analysis, TCR association rates were found to vary across HLA loci, with the most associated TCRs seen for DRB1 alleles and the fewest for HLA-C alleles. A later analysis found that HLA-associated TCR beta chains were more clonally expanded and had lower generation probabilities than equally common non-associated chains. The classifier was reported to diagnose cytomegalovirus status with high specificity and sensitivity in both the original cohort and the validation cohort. A few of the identified cytomegalovirus-associated TCR beta chains were confirmed in vitro to be specific for cytomegalovirus antigens. Across donors, most TCR sequences were observed very rarely, whereas some public TCRs were present in many individuals. A later genetic analysis associated a missense DCLRE1C variant with V-gene and J-gene trimming of TCR beta chains, and an independent cohort replicated the association. A cluster of highly shared sequence variants was judged likely to be a technical artifact of the sequencing pipeline. Because HLA typing was missing for some donors at each locus, association tests included only the typed subset. According to a later analysis, parvovirus B19, influenza, CMV and Epstein-Barr virus appeared linked to several top co-occurrence clusters. In an earlier analysis of 587 of the donors, most TCR beta V segments appeared in productive rearrangements about 87% or about 30% of the time, broadly matching IMGT annotations. Roughly uniform sequencing depth across donors was assumed in presence/absence analyses, although this assumption may not hold. Some IMGT-functional V segments, including TRBV6-2 and TRBV6-3, could not be told apart with the 87-base-pair reads, so those segments were excluded. Because counts were too low, about 18 rarely observed V segments, including chromosome 9 orphons, were left out of the earlier analysis of 500 to 750 of the donors. For the cohort, immune exposure information was limited to CMV serostatus. Correlated functional status among segregating V segments might be attributable to linkage disequilibrium, but an unknown experimental factor could not be ruled out. Only TCR beta chains were sequenced in this cohort, and the absence of alpha or paired-chain data limited detectable features. When HLA alleles, especially DR and DQ, strongly co-occurred, attributing TCR associations to individual alleles was difficult. The authors suggested that the approach could potentially be extended to other disease states and immunological phenotypes. A further reported finding was that TCR beta sequences accurately predicted the HLA-A and HLA-B alleles for most subjects in the first cohort. According to a later genetic analysis, donors in an Asian-associated ancestry cluster had fewer N-insertions in productive TCRs than the roughly 700-donor mean. At a false discovery rate of 0.05, a later analysis linked under 20,000 TCR beta sequences to specific HLA alleles. A later analysis found that most CMV-associated TCR beta chains appeared HLA-restricted, with HLA associations seemingly driven largely by CMV exposure. The study listed 150 to 200 TCR beta chains as associated with cytomegalovirus.

The sequence joins TRBV11-3 to TRBJ2-7; D gene: possibly TRBD2, on 5 matching bases. The TCR originated in a woman between 50 and 59 years old in good health and CMV-seropositive. The sequencing input was PBMCs. The CDR3 corresponds to CASSRGPGSYEQYF. The sequenced DNA: TGTGCCAGCAGCCGAGGGCCGGGGTCCTACGAGCAGTACTTC.